A single sample is the source of the 9 T cell receptor beta chains below, sequenced in a study of identical twins. TCRdb called the 5' RACE reads again in MiXCR, with one record for every CDR3 protein. The sample shows about 520,000 distinct CDR3 sequences, 20% to 25% of them seen only once. The sample also formed part of further work on T cells expressing NK-cell markers.

The sample taken for sequencing was CD4+ T cells sorted from blood. Every receptor here comes from a young woman in good health.

The J gene is TRBJ2-7, the V gene TRBV9; the D call may be TRBD1 or TRBD2 (5 bases each). Germline V gene sequence: CDR1 SGDLS, CDR2 YYNGEE. With 0 bases removed from V and 6 bases from J, the gap between germline ends came to 10 bases. The CDR3 contains 13 residues. The CDR3 region has the DNA TGTGCCAGCAGCGTAGCGGGGCGGCGCGAGCAGTACTTC. Its protein product is CASSVAGRREQYF.

V usage is TRBV27 and J usage is TRBJ1-2, with TRBD1 matching 7 bases. V shed 4 bases and J 4 bases; nucleotides not matched to a gene: 9. CDR1 MNHEY and CDR2 SMNVEV come from the germline V gene (reference sequence). The CDR3 is made up of 15 amino acids. The CDR3 DNA follows: TGTGCCAGCAGTTCACAATCACAGGGGACCTATGGCTACACCTTC. This encodes CASSSQSQGTYGYTF.

The chain recombines TRBV20-1 with TRBJ1-5; maybe TRBD1 (5 bases). V lost 5 bases, J lost 5 bases, and 16 bases lay in between. The CDR3 runs to 14 residues. In germline, CDR1 is DFQATT, CDR2 SNEGSKA (reference sequence). The CDR3 loop is CSAALGAADQPQHF. CDR3 nucleotide sequence: TGCAGTGCTGCACTTGGGGCAGCAGATCAGCCCCAGCATTTT.

The chain recombines TRBV5-1 with TRBJ2-3, with 7 bases that match TRBD2. This CDR3 has 15 amino acids. The junction had 6 bases not matched to a gene; V was cut back by 2 bases and J by 3 bases. The germline gives CDR1 SGHRS, CDR2 YFSETQ. The DNA of the CDR3 is TGCGCCAGCAGCTTCGGTCTAGCGGATACAGATACGCAGTATTTT. The encoded protein is CASSFGLADTDTQYF.

This clonotype was picked up one time. This could be a read error, since a much larger clone is one nucleotide away. The rearrangement joins TRBV20-1 to TRBJ2-7; no clear D. The CDR3 length is 14 residues. Trimming stripped 7 bases from V and 1 base from J, with 17 bases between. The V gene's germline CDR1 is DFQATT and CDR2 SNEGSKA (reference sequence). CDR3 DNA: TGCAGTGGGACGGACCTAACTACGTCCTACGAGCAGTACTTC. Residues: CSGTDLTTSYEQYF.

The chain couples TRBV2 to TRBJ1-1, with 8 bases identical to TRBD1. The J segment lost 2 bases and the V segment lost 7 bases, leaving 9 bases of the junction unmatched. Germline V gene sequence: CDR1 SNHLY, CDR2 FYNNEI. The CDR3 covers 15 residues. CDR3 sequence reads: CASNPGTGLNTEAFF. DNA of the CDR3: TGTGCCAGCAACCCTGGGACAGGCCTAAACACTGAAGCTTTCTTT.

This clonotype has a handful of counts. V usage is TRBV11-2 and J usage is TRBJ2-3; a weak D match, TRBD2 (5 bases). V was cut by 5 bases and J by 1 base, with 16 bases left in between. Germline values: CDR1 SGHAT, CDR2 FQNNGV. CDR3 size: 16 residues. The CDR3 DNA reads TGTGCCAGCAGCGGAGAGGCTAGCCGACGCACAGATACGCAGTATTTT. Its translation is CASSGEASRRTDTQYF. The full variable domain, with the rest looked up from reference TRBV11-2 and TRBJ2-3, is EAGVAQSPRYKIIEKRQSVAFWCNPISGHATLYWYQQILGQGPKLLIQFQNNGVVDDSQLPKDRFSAERLKGVDSTLKIQPAKLEDSAVYLCASSGEASRRTDTQYFGPGTRLTVL.

This clonotype was picked up a small number of times. The genes are TRBV7-2 and TRBJ2-1, with 12 bases identical to TRBD2. Germline V gene sequence: CDR1 SGHTA, CDR2 FQGNSA. V lost 6 bases and J lost 4; bases outside the gene matches: 7. The CDR3 spans 16 residues. CDR3 in amino acids: CASSPLGLAGYNEQFF. The CDR3, as DNA: TGTGCCAGCAGTCCCTTGGGACTAGCGGGTTACAATGAGCAGTTCTTC.

The rearrangement uses TRBV28 and TRBJ2-3; no reliable D call. CDR1 and CDR2 (germline): MDHEN, SYDVKM. The V end lost 5 bases, the J end lost 4 bases, and 16 bases lay between the germline ends. There are 15 residues in the CDR3. The CDR3 protein is CASSIPSAWSDTQYF. CDR3 sequence (DNA): TGTGCCAGCAGTATACCTAGTGCATGGTCAGATACGCAGTATTTT.